The 22 T cell receptor beta chains below were found in one sample sequenced in a study of shared clonotypes between healthy human individuals. Clones were read by immunoSEQ multiplex PCR, and TCRdb kept only the in-frame ones, dropping some. The data contain around 990,000 clones, 60% to 85% of them seen just once; the ten biggest clones take up over 0.8%. Sequenced: memory CD4+ T cells from PBMCs. Subset reported: CD45RA-negative fraction. These receptors originate from a man between 18 and 35 years old in good health. Some clones in this sample may be carry-over from other donors' samples.

This sequence joins TRBV10-3 and TRBJ1-1; a possible D gene is TRBD1 (5 bases). Germline CDR1 reads ENHRY; CDR2 reads SYGVKD. The V end was cut by 5 bases, the J end by 7 bases, with 14 bases between. The CDR3 length is 13 residues. The CDR3 coding sequence is TGTGCCATCAGTCTGACAGCCGCTAATGAAGCTTTCTTT. Translating gives CAISLTAANEAFF.

The J gene is TRBJ2-1, the V gene TRBV5-6, with 12 positions matching TRBD2. In germline, CDR1 is SGHDT, CDR2 YYEEEE. V trimming: 4 bases; J trimming: 3 bases; junction bases outside the gene matches: 5. The CDR3 contains 16 residues. The CDR3 DNA follows: TGTGCCAGCAGCCCAGGACTAGCGGGGCACTACAATGAGCAGTTCTTC. As protein: CASSPGLAGHYNEQFF.

The V call is TRBV19, the J call TRBJ1-2; D possibly corresponds to TRBD1 (6 bases). Germline V lookup: CDR1 LNHDA, CDR2 SQIVND (reference sequence). This CDR3 is built from 15 residues. V lost 4 bases, J lost 0 bases, and 12 bases lay in between. CDR3 amino acids: CASSTRGGSNYGYTF. CDR3 DNA: TGTGCCAGTAGTACGAGAGGGGGATCTAACTATGGCTACACCTTC.

The CDR3 bases are TGTGCCAGCAGCTTAGGGGGACTAGCGGCTTACAATGAGCAGTTCTTC. Translation: CASSLGGLAAYNEQFF. The J gene is TRBJ2-1, the V gene TRBV7-2; 11 bases map to TRBD2. V shed 1 base, J shed 4 bases, and the junction held 3 bases outside the gene matches. This CDR3 has 16 amino acids. The germline CDR1 and CDR2 sequences are SGHTA and FQGNSA.

Details on this clone: At one end, the junction sequence differs from germline, possibly due to a read error. The rearrangement links TRBV9 to TRBJ1-3, with no clear D. CDR1 and CDR2 (germline): SGDLS, YYNGEE. The CDR3 spans 14 residues. As DNA, the CDR3 is TGTGCCAGCAGCGGAGGAGGCTCTCGAAACACCATATATTTT. Translating gives CASSGGGSRNTIYF.

The chain carries TRBV5-1 and TRBJ2-5, with a weak D call TRBD2 (5 bases). The ends were cut back, 0 bases at V and 7 bases at J, with 7 bases in the middle. Germline assignment: CDR1 SGHRS and CDR2 YFSETQ. CDR3 size: 12 residues. CDR3 residues: CASSLGEGTQYF. The CDR3 coding sequence is TGCGCCAGCAGCTTGGGAGAGGGGACCCAGTACTTC.

The chain joins TRBV11-2 to TRBJ2-1, with 12 bases that match TRBD2. Germline V CDR1 and CDR2: SGHAT, FQNNGV. The V segment lost 5 bases and the J segment 12 bases; nucleotides outside the gene matches: 8. The length of the CDR3 is 14 residues. DNA of the CDR3: TGTGCCAGCAGCCCGCCGACTAGCGGGGGCCTGCAGTTCTTC. This gives the protein CASSPPTSGGLQFF.

The chain joins TRBV14 to TRBJ2-5; D gene uncertain. CDR1 and CDR2 from the germline V gene are SGHDN and FVKESK. Between the trimmed V and J ends, which lost 0 bases and 4 bases, there was a span of 9 bases. The CDR3 is 14 residues long. The DNA for the CDR3 is TGTGCCAGCAGCCAAGACCGAGTTAGAGAGACCCAGTACTTC. This gives the protein CASSQDRVRETQYF.

The chain is built from TRBV27 and TRBJ1-1; TRBD1 matches at 7 bases. V was clipped by 5 bases and J by 5 bases; unmatched bases: 8. Looked up from germline, CDR1 is MNHEY and CDR2 is SMNVEV (reference sequence). This CDR3 has 14 amino acids. The CDR3 here is CASSALDRSTEAFF. CDR3 nucleotide sequence: TGTGCCAGCAGTGCCTTGGACAGGTCGACTGAAGCTTTCTTT.

The rearrangement links TRBV5-1 to TRBJ2-7, with TRBD1 matching over 8 bases. Trimming cost V 3 bases and J 2 bases; bases outside gene matches: 4. The CDR3 has 14 residues. CDR1 is SGHRS and CDR2 is YFSETQ in the germline V gene. CDR3 residues: CASSWKDRAYEQYF. CDR3 DNA sequence: TGCGCCAGCAGCTGGAAGGACAGGGCCTACGAGCAGTACTTC.

The gene calls are TRBV5-6 and TRBJ2-3; perhaps D is TRBD1 or TRBD2 (5 bases each). Germline V CDR1 and CDR2: SGHDT, YYEEEE. The CDR3 is 16 residues long. With 0 bases removed from V and 0 bases from J, the gap between germline ends came to 11 bases. CDR3 amino acids: CASSLARGTSTDTQYF. The CDR3 DNA sequence: TGTGCCAGCAGCTTGGCCCGGGGCACTAGCACAGATACGCAGTATTTT.

Comments on this clone: A much more abundant neighbour one base away suggests this may be a read error. V and J are TRBV7-9 and TRBJ1-1; no clear D. The germline V gene encodes CDR1 SEHNR and CDR2 FQNEAQ (reference sequence). V shed 3 bases and J shed 0 bases, with 5 bases lying between them. This CDR3 has 13 residues. CDR3 protein: CASSFRLNTEAFF. The DNA for the CDR3 is TGTGCCAGCAGCTTCAGGTTGAACACTGAAGCTTTCTTT. Full variable domain (rest looked up from reference TRBV7-9 and TRBJ1-1): DTGVSQNPRHKITKRGQNVTFRCDPISEHNRLYWYRQTLGQGPEFLTYFQNEAQLEKSRLLSDRFSAERPKGSFSTLEIQRTEQGDSAMYLCASSFRLNTEAFFGQGTRLTVV.

This chain links TRBV6-1 with TRBJ2-5, with a weak D call TRBD2 (6 bases). Germline lookup yields CDR1 MNHNS and CDR2 SASEGT. With 2 bases removed from V and 2 bases from J, the gap between germline ends came to 9 bases. This CDR3 region has 14 residues. DNA for the CDR3: TGTGCCAGCAGTGAAAGCGGGCGGCAAGAGACCCAGTACTTC. Its protein is CASSESGRQETQYF.

The rearrangement joins TRBV7-2 to TRBJ1-1; D may be TRBD1 (6 bases). Per the germline V gene, CDR1 is SGHTA and CDR2 is FQGNSA. Deletions cut 1 base from V and 10 bases from J, with 13 bases between. CDR3 length equals 13 residues. CDR3 nucleotides: TGTGCCAGCAGCTTAGGGGGGGCACCTGGAGCTTTCTTT. Its protein is CASSLGGAPGAFF.

The V and J genes are TRBV28 and TRBJ2-1, with D possibly TRBD1 on 6 matching bases. CDR1 and CDR2 from the germline V gene are MDHEN and SYDVKM. The V end was cut by 3 bases, the J end by 0 bases, with 15 bases between. The CDR3 is 17 residues long. The CDR3 nucleotides are TGTGCCAGCAGTTTCCCCTCGGACAGCCTCTCCTACAATGAGCAGTTCTTC. This translates into CASSFPSDSLSYNEQFF.

This chain joins TRBV5-8 and TRBJ1-1, with a weak D call TRBD1 (5 bases). Germline lookup yields CDR1 SGHTS and CDR2 YDEGEE. The CDR3 covers 14 residues. The germline V and J ends were trimmed by 0 bases and 1 base, with 7 bases remaining between them. The CDR3 DNA reads as TGTGCCAGCAGCTTGGGACAGTCGAACACTGAAGCTTTCTTT. Encoded protein: CASSLGQSNTEAFF.

The chain uses TRBV18 and TRBJ2-5; D is uncertain. Between the trimmed V and J ends, which lost 2 bases and 5 bases, there was a span of 12 bases. CDR1 is KGHSH and CDR2 is LQKENI in the germline V gene. This CDR3 is built from 14 residues. CDR3 sequence (DNA): TGTGCCAGCTCACCAAAAGGGAATCAGGAGACCCAGTACTTC. Amino acids: CASSPKGNQETQYF.

The chain has TRBV7-2 and TRBJ2-1; D call uncertain. Germline V gene sequence: CDR1 SGHTA, CDR2 FQGNSA. The CDR3 consists of 14 residues. Trimming shortened V by 3 bases and J by 9 bases, and 15 bases separated the two germline ends. CDR3 residues: CASSFRPGRSEQFF. CDR3 in DNA: TGTGCCAGCAGCTTTAGACCGGGTCGGAGTGAGCAGTTCTTC. Looking up the rest from reference TRBV7-2 and TRBJ2-1 gives the full variable domain: GAGVSQSPSNKVTEKGKDVELRCDPISGHTALYWYRQSLGQGLEFLIYFQGNSAPDKSGLPSDRFSAERTGGSVSTLTIQRTQQEDSAVYLCASSFRPGRSEQFFGPGTRLTVL.

V usage is TRBV25-1 and J usage is TRBJ2-3; perhaps TRBD2 as D (5 bases). Between the trimmed V and J ends, which lost 6 bases and 0 bases, there was a span of 13 bases. Germline CDR1 MGHDK, CDR2 SYGVNS. The length of the CDR3 is 15 residues. The CDR3 DNA is TGTGCCAGCAGGCTCGGCGGCGGGAGCACAGATACGCAGTATTTT. This encodes CASRLGGGSTDTQYF.

The V gene is TRBV29-1, the J gene TRBJ2-3; D not certain. V was cut by 7 bases and J by 4 bases, with 15 bases left in between. CDR3 length equals 13 residues. Germline lookup yields CDR1 SQVTM and CDR2 ANQGSEA. The CDR3 loop is CSALLVVSDTQYF. CDR3 nucleotides: TGCAGCGCCCTTTTGGTTGTATCAGATACGCAGTATTTT.

V and J are TRBV19 and TRBJ2-5; the D call may be TRBD1 or TRBD2 (6 bases each). The CDR3 spans 14 residues. The germline V and J ends were trimmed by 6 bases and 5 bases, with 16 bases remaining between them. Germline CDR1 and CDR2: LNHDA and SQIVND (reference sequence). CDR3 amino acids: CASSPKGGGETQYF. The CDR3 coding sequence is TGTGCCAGTAGCCCGAAGGGGGGTGGGGAGACCCAGTACTTC.

The chain combines TRBV5-4 with TRBJ1-4, with no clear D. This CDR3 has 15 residues. The V gene's germline CDR1 is SGHNT and CDR2 YYREEE (reference sequence). Trimming left V 2 bases short and J 5 bases short, with 13 bases between. Here the CDR3 DNA reads TGTGCCAGCAGCTTAAATGCCAACCCCAATGAAAAACTGTTTTTT. This encodes CASSLNANPNEKLFF.